This T cell receptor (beta chain) was profiled in a study of blood T cells in healthy people across ages. Notes on the study in general: With donor CMV status unknown, expanded clonotype changes were possibly confounded.

Sample-barcoded 5' priming and a J-beta primer mix drove a second PCR of 7 to 11 cycles. TCRdb passed the 5' RACE reads through MiXCR, listing each CDR3 protein once. Here the sample spans around 1.5 million distinct CDR3 sequences, around 39% being singletons. This clonotype was found a few times. Its antigen is undetermined. Looked up from germline, CDR1 is SGHRS and CDR2 is YFSETQ. With V trimmed by 0 bases and J by 6 bases, 2 bases remained unmatched. CDR3 length: 14 amino acids. Specimen: blood. The receptor's source is a woman under 30 in good health. V usage is TRBV5-1 and J usage is TRBJ1-5; 8 bases map to TRBD1. The CDR3 nucleotides read TGCGCCAGCAGCTTGGGGGACAGGTTTCAGCCCCAGCATTTT. Protein product: CASSLGDRFQPQHF.